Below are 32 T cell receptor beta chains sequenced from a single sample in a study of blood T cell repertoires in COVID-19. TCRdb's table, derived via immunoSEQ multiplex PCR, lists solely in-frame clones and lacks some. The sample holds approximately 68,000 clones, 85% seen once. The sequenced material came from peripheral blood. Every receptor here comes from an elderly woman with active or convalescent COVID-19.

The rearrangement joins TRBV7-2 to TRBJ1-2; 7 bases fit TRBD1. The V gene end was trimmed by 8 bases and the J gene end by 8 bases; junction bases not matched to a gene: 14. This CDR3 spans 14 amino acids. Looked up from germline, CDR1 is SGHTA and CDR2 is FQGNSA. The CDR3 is CASLTGQIVGGYTF. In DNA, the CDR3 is TGTGCCAGCCTAACGGGACAGATCGTGGGGGGCTACACCTTC.

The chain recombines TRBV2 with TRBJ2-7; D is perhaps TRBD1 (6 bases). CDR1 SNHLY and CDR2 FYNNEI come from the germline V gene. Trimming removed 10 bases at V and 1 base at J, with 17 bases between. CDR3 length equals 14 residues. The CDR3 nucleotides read TGTGCCATTACCCCTAGTCAGGGGTCCTACGAGCAGTACTTC. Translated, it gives CAITPSQGSYEQYF.

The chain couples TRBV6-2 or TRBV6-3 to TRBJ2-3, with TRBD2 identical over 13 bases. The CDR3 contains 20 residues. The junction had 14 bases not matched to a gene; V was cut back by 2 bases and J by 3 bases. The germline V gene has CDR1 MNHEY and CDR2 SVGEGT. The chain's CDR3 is CASSYETPLAGGVVTDTQYF. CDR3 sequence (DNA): TGTGCCAGCAGTTACGAAACTCCACTAGCGGGGGGGGTCGTTACAGATACGCAGTATTTT.

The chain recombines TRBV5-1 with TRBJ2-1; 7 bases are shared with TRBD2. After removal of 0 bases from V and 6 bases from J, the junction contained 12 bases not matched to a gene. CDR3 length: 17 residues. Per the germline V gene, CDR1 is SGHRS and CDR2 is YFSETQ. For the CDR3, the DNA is TGCGCCAGCAGCTTGGACGGGGGGATCAGGGTTGGCAATGAGCAGTTCTTC. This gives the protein CASSLDGGIRVGNEQFF.

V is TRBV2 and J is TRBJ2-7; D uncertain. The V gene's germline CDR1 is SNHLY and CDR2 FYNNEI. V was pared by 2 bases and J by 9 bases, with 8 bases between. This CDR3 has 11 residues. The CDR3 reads CASSETGGQYF. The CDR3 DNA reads TGTGCCAGCAGTGAAACTGGCGGGCAGTACTTC.

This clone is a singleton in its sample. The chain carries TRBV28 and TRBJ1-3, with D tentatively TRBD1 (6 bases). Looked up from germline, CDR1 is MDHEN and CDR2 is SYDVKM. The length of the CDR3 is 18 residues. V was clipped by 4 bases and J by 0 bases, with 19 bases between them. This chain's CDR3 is CASSSHRRQESSGNTIYF. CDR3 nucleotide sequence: TGTGCCAGCAGTTCCCATCGGCGACAGGAGAGCTCTGGAAACACCATATATTTT.

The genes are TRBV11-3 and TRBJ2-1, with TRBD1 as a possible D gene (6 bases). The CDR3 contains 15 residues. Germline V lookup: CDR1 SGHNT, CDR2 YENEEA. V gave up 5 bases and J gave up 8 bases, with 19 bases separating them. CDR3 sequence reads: CASSNGGRSRHEQFF. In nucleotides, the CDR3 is TGTGCCAGCAGCAATGGGGGCAGATCTCGGCATGAGCAGTTCTTC. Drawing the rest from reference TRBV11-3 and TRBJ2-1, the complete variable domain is EAGVVQSPRYKIIEKKQPVAFWCNPISGHNTLYWYLQNLGQGPELLIRYENEEAVDDSQLPKDRFSAERLKGVDSTLKIQPAELGDSAVYLCASSNGGRSRHEQFFGPGTRLTVL.

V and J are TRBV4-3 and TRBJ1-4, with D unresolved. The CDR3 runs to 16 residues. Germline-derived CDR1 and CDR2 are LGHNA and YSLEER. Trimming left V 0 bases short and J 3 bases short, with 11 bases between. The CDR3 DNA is TGCGCCAGCAGCCAAGAGTCGGGGTGGGCTAATGAAAAACTGTTTTTT. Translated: CASSQESGWANEKLFF.

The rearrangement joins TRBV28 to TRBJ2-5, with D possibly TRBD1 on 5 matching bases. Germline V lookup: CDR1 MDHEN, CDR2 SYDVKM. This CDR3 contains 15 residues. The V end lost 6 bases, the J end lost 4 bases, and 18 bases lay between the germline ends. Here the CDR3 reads CASRGQLGVGETQYF. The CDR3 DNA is TGTGCCAGCAGAGGGCAGCTAGGGGTAGGAGAGACCCAGTACTTC.

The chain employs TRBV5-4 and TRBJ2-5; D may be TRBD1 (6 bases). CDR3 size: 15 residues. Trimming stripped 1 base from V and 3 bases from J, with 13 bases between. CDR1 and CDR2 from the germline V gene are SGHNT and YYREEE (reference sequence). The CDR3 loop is CASSLPWTVKETQYF. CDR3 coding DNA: TGTGCCAGCAGCTTGCCGTGGACAGTGAAAGAGACCCAGTACTTC.

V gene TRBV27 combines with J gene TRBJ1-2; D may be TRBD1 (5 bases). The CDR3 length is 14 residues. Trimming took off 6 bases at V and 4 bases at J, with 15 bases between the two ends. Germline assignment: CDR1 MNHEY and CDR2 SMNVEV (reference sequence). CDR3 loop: CASRVTGGGYGYTF. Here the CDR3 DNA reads TGTGCCAGCAGGGTGACCGGGGGAGGCTATGGCTACACCTTC.

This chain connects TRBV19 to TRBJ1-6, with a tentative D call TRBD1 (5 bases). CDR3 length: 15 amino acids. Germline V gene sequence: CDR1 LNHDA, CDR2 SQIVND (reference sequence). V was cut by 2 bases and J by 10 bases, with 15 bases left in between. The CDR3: CASSITPQVGSPLHF. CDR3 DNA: TGTGCCAGTAGTATAACACCACAGGTGGGGTCACCCCTCCACTTT.

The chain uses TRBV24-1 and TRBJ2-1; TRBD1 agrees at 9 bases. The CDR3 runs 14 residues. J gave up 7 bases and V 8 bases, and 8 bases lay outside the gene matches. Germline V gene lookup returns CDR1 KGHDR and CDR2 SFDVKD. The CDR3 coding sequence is TGTGCCACCAACGGACAGGGGAACTATAATGAGCAGTTCTTC. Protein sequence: CATNGQGNYNEQFF.

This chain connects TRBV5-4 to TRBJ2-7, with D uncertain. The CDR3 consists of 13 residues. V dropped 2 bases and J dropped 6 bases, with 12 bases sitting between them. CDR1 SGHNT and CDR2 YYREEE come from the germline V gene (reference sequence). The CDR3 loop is CASSFSGLGEQYF. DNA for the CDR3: TGTGCCAGCAGCTTTTCCGGGTTGGGCGAGCAGTACTTC.

CDR3 bases: TGTGCCAGCAGCTTAACGTCGACAGGGGCCTATGGCTACACCTTC. Its protein product is CASSLTSTGAYGYTF. The chain combines TRBV7-2 with TRBJ1-2, with 8 positions matching TRBD1. The CDR3 is 15 residues long. Per germline, CDR1 SGHTA and CDR2 FQGNSA. V lost 2 bases to trimming and J lost 4 bases; unmatched junction nucleotides: 6.

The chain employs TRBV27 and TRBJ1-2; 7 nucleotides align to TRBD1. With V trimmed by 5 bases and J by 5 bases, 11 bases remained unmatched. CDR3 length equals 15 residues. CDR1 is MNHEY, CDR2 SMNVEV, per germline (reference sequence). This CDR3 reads CASSTRQGGAYGYTF. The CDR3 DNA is TGTGCCAGCAGTACCCGACAGGGAGGAGCATATGGCTACACCTTC.

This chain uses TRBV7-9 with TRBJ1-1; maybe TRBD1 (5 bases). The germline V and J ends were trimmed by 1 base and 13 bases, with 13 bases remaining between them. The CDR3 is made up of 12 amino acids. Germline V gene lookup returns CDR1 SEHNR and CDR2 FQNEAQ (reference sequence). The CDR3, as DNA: TGTGCCAGCAGCTTAGTCCCCGGGGGGGTTTTCTTT. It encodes CASSLVPGGVFF.

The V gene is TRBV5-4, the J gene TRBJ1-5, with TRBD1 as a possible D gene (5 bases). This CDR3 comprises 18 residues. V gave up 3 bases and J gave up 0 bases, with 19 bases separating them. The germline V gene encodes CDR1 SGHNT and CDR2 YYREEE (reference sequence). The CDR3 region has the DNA TGTGCCAGCAGCTGGAATCGGGGGACGCGAAATAGCAATCAGCCCCAGCATTTT. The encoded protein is CASSWNRGTRNSNQPQHF.

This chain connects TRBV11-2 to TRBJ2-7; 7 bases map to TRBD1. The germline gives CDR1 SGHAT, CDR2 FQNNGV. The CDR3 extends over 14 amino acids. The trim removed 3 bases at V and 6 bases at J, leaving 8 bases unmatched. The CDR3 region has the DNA TGTGCCAGCAGCTTGCGACAGGGCGATTTCGAGCAGTACTTC. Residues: CASSLRQGDFEQYF.

The CDR3 is CASSPRQGGTEAFF. The CDR3 bases are TGTGCCAGCAGCCCTCGACAGGGAGGAACTGAAGCTTTCTTT. The V and J genes are TRBV7-9 and TRBJ1-1; TRBD1 aligns across 7 bases. CDR1 is SEHNR, CDR2 FQNEAQ, per germline (reference sequence). CDR3 size: 14 residues. Germline trimming cut 5 bases from V and 5 bases from J; bases unmatched to any gene: 8.

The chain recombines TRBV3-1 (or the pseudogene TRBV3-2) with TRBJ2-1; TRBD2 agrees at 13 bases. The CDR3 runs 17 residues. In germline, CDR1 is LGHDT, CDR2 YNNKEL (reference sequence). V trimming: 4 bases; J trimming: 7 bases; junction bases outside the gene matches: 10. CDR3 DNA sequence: TGTGCCAGCAGCCCTTGGACTAGCGGGGGCCCACTGAATGAGCAGTTCTTC. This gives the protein CASSPWTSGGPLNEQFF.

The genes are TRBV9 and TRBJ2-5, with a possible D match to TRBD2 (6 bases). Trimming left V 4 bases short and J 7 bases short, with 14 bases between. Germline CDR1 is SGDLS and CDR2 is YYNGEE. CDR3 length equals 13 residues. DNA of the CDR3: TGTGCCAGCAGCCGAGGTGGGGGGACGACCCAGTACTTC. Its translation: CASSRGGGTTQYF.

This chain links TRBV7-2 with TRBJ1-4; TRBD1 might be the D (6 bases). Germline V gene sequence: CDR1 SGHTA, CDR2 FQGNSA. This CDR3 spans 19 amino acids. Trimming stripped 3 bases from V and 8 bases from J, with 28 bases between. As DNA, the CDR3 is TGTGCCAGCAGCTTTCGTGGACAGTCTAGGGGGGGCGACGGGGAAAAACTGTTTTTT. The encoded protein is CASSFRGQSRGGDGEKLFF. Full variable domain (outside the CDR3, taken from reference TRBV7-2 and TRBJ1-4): GAGVSQSPSNKVTEKGKDVELRCDPISGHTALYWYRQSLGQGLEFLIYFQGNSAPDKSGLPSDRFSAERTGGSVSTLTIQRTQQEDSAVYLCASSFRGQSRGGDGEKLFFGSGTQLSVL.

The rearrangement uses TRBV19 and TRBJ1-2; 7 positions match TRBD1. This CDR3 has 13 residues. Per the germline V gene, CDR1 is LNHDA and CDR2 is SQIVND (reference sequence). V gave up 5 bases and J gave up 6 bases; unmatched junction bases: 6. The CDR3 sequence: CASSVTGTDGYTF. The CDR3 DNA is TGTGCCAGTAGTGTCACCGGGACAGATGGCTACACCTTC. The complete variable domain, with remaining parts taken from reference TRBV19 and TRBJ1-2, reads DGGITQSPKYLFRKEGQNVTLSCEQNLNHDAMYWYRQDPGQGLRLIYYSQIVNDFQKGDIAEGYSVSREKKESFPLTVTSAQKNPTAFYLCASSVTGTDGYTFGSGTRLTVV.

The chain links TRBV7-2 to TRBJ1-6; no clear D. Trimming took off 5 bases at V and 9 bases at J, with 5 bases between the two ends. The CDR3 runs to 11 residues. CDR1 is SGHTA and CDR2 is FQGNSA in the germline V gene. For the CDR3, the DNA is TGTGCCAGCAGCGAGATTTCACCCCTCCACTTT. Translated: CASSEISPLHF. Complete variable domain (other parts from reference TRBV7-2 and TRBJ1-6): GAGVSQSPSNKVTEKGKDVELRCDPISGHTALYWYRQSLGQGLEFLIYFQGNSAPDKSGLPSDRFSAERTGGSVSTLTIQRTQQEDSAVYLCASSEISPLHFGNGTRLTVT.

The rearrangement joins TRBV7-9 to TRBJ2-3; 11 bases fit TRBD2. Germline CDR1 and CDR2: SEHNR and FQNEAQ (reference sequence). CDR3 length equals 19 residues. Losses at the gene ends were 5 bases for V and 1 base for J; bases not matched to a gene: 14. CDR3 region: CASSPLTLLAGGRTDTQYF. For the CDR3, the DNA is TGTGCCAGCAGCCCCCTTACTCTCCTAGCGGGGGGCCGCACAGATACGCAGTATTTT.

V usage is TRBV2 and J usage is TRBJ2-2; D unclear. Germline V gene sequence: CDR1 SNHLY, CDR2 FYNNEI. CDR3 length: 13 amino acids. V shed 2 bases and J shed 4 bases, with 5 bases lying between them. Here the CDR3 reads CASSEIVTGELFF. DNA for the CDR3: TGTGCCAGCAGTGAAATAGTCACCGGGGAGCTGTTTTTT.

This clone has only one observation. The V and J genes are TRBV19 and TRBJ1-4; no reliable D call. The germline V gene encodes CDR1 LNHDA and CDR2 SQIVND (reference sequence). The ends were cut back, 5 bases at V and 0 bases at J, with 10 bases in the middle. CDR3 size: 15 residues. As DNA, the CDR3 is TGTGCCAGTAGTGCCCAGGCTTCAACTAATGAAAAACTGTTTTTT. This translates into CASSAQASTNEKLFF.

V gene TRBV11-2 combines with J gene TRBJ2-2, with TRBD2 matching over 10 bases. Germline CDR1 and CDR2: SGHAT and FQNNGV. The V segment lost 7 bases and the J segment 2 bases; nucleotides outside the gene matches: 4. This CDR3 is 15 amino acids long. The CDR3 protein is CASTWTSGNTGELFF. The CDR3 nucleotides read TGTGCCAGCACCTGGACTAGCGGAAACACCGGGGAGCTGTTTTTT.

CDR3 DNA: TGCGCCAGCAGCTCCGGGACTAGCTCGGAGACCCAGTACTTC. Residues: CASSSGTSSETQYF. This chain joins TRBV5-1 and TRBJ2-5, with TRBD2 identical over 9 bases. V lost 3 bases to trimming and J lost 5 bases; unmatched junction nucleotides: 5. The CDR3 is 14 residues long. The V gene's germline CDR1 is SGHRS and CDR2 YFSETQ. The full variable domain, with the rest looked up from reference TRBV5-1 and TRBJ2-5, is KAGVTQTPRYLIKTRGQQVTLSCSPISGHRSVSWYQQTPGQGLQFLFEYFSETQRNKGNFPGRFSGRQFSNSRSEMNVSTLELGDSALYLCASSSGTSSETQYFGPGTRLLVL.

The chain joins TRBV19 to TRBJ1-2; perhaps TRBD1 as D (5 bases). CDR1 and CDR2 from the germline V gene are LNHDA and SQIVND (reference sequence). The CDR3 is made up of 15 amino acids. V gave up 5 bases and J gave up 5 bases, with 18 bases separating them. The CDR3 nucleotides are TGTGCCAGTAGTTCCTCACAGGTCATCGCATATGGCTACACCTTC. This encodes CASSSSQVIAYGYTF.

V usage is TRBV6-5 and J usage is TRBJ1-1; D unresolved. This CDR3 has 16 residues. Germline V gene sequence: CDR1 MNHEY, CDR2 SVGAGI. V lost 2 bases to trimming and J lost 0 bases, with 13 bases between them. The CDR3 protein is CASSYGSPVMNTEAFF. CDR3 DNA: TGTGCCAGCAGTTACGGTAGCCCAGTTATGAACACTGAAGCTTTCTTT.